The clone carrying this T cell receptor beta chain is medium-sized within its sample. The unsorted libraries were produced from 2 million PBMCs held at -80 C. The germline gives CDR1 ENHRY, CDR2 SYGVKD. Trimming left V 0 bases short and J 2 bases short, with 14 bases between. The CDR3 is 16 amino acids. TCRdb recomputed calls from the 5' RACE reads with MiXCR, one row per CDR3 protein. The sample yields about 14,000 distinct CDR3 sequences, about 10% seen once. The sample comes from a study of neurological immune-mediated disorders. The rearrangement links TRBV10-3 to TRBJ2-7, with D perhaps TRBD2 (6 bases). Sequencing input: PBMCs. This TCR came from a woman between 40 and 50 years old in good health. The CDR3 DNA reads TGTGCCATCAGTGAGTCGGAGACGGGAGAACCCTACGAGCAGTACTTC. This codes for CAISESETGEPYEQYF.